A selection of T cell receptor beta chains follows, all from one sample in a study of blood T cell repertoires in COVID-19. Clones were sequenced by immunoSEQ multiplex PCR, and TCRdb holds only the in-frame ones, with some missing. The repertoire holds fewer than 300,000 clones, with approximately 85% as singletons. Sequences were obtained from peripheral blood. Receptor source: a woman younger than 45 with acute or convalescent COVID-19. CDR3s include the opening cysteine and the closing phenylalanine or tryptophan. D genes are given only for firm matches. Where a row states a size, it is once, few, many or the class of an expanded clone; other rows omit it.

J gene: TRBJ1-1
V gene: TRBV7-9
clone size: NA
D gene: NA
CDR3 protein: CASSLARGYTEAFF
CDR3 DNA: TGTGCCAGCAGCTTAGCAAGGGGGTACACTGAAGCTTTCTTT

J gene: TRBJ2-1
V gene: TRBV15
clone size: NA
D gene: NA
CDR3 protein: CATSRAFAWNEQFF
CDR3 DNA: TGTGCCACCAGCAGAGCCTTTGCGTGGAATGAGCAGTTCTTC

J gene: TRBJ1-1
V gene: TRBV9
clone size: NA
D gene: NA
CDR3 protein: CASSRRNTEAFF
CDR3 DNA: TGTGCCAGCAGTCGCAGGAACACTGAAGCTTTCTTT

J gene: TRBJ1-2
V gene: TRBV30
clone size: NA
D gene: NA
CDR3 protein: CAWSVGGRGNYGYTF
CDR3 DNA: TGTGCCTGGAGTGTAGGGGGAAGGGGAAACTATGGCTACACCTTC

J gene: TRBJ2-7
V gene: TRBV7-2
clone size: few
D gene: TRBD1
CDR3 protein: CASSPGTEYEQYF
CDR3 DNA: TGTGCCAGCAGCCCCGGGACAGAGTACGAGCAGTACTTC

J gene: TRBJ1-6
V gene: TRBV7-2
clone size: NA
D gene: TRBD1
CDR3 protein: CASSSGTGEGSPLHF
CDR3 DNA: TGTGCCAGCAGCTCAGGGACAGGGGAGGGTTCACCCCTCCACTTT

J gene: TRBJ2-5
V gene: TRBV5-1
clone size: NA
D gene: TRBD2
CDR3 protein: CASSRGLAGGDQETQYF
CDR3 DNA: TGCGCCAGCTCAAGGGGACTAGCGGGAGGGGACCAAGAGACCCAGTACTTC

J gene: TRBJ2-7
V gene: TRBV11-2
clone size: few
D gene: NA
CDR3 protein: CASSRTIDRSYEQYF
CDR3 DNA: TGTGCCAGCAGCCGGACGATAGACAGATCCTACGAGCAGTACTTC

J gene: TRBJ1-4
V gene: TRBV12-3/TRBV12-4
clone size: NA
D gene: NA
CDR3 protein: CASSVNNEKLFF
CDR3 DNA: TGTGCCAGCAGTGTTAATAATGAAAAACTGTTTTTT

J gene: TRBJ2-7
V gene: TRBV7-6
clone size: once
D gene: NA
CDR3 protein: CASSPEKFPYEQYF
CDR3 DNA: TGTGCCAGCAGTCCTGAGAAGTTTCCCTACGAGCAGTACTTC

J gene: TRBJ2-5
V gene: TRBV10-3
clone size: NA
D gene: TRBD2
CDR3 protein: CAISESSGRAETQYF
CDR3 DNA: TGTGCCATCAGTGAGTCTAGCGGGAGGGCAGAGACCCAGTACTTC

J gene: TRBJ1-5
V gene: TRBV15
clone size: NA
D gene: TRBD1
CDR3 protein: CATRKTGEGNQPQHF
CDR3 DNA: TGTGCCACCAGGAAGACAGGGGAAGGCAATCAGCCCCAGCATTTT

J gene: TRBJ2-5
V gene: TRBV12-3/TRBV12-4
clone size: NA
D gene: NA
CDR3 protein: CASSPTVQETQYF
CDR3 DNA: TGTGCCAGCAGTCCGACAGTACAAGAGACCCAGTACTTC

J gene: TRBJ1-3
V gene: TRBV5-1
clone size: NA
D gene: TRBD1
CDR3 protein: CASSLVTGLDTIYF
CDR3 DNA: TGCGCCAGCAGCTTGGTGACAGGGCTGGACACCATATATTTT

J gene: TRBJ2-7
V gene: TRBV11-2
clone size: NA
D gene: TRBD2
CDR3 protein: CASSEIWTSGSYEQYF
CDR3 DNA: TGTGCCAGCAGCGAAATATGGACTAGCGGCTCCTACGAGCAGTACTTC

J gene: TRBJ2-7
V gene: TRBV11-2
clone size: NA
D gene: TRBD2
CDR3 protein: CASSTHRTSGAYEQYF
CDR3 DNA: TGTGCCAGCAGCACCCACCGGACTAGCGGGGCCTACGAGCAGTACTTC

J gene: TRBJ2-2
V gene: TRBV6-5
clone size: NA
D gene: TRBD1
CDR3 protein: CASSHLDRAGGELFF
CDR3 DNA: TGTGCCAGCAGCCACTTGGACAGGGCGGGCGGGGAGCTGTTTTTT

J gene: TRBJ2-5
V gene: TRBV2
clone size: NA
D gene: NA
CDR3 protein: CASSFSSLDSKETQYF
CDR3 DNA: TGTGCCAGCAGTTTCTCATCCCTGGACAGTAAAGAGACCCAGTACTTC

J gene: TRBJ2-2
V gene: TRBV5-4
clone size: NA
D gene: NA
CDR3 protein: CASRPGVTNTGELFF
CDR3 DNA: TGTGCCAGCAGGCCAGGGGTTACGAACACCGGGGAGCTGTTTTTT

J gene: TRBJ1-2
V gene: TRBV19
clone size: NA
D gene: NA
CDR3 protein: CASSIANRAMDGYTF
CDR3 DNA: TGTGCCAGTAGTATTGCCAACAGGGCCATGGATGGCTACACCTTC